The 27 T cell receptor beta chains listed next were all sequenced from one sample in a study of radiotherapy plus CTLA-4 blockade in lung cancer (dated by TCRdb to the late 2010s). Library generation was performed with the immunoSEQ multiplex PCR assay. TCRdb carries this immuneACCESS record with in-frame sequences only. Its versions omit some clonotypes, under half of them owing to an unresolved V gene in the studies checked, with the rest unexplained. Counted in this sample were about 40,000 clones; 79% of them appeared once. The ten largest clones capture less than 25% of the sample. The sequences come from peripheral blood, collected from a patient treated with radiotherapy plus ipilimumab. Every receptor here comes from a human donor with non-small cell lung cancer that progressed on radiotherapy plus ipilimumab.

The V gene is TRBV2, the J gene TRBJ2-3, with a possible D match to TRBD1 (5 bases). From germline, CDR1 is SNHLY and CDR2 FYNNEI. Trimming cost V 6 bases and J 1 base, with 14 bases left between them. This CDR3 region has 15 residues. The CDR3 DNA reads as TGTGCCAGCAGCCAGAATCAGGGCCGCACAGATACGCAGTATTTT. Translating it yields CASSQNQGRTDTQYF.

V is TRBV5-4 and J is TRBJ2-1; TRBD1 might be the D (6 bases). The ends were cut back, 0 bases at V and 0 bases at J, with 7 bases in the middle. This CDR3 region has 15 residues. Germline V gives CDR1 SGHNT, CDR2 YYREEE (reference sequence). The CDR3 region has the DNA TGTGCCAGCAGCTTGGAGGACAGCTCCTACAATGAGCAGTTCTTC. It translates to CASSLEDSSYNEQFF.

This clone was detected only a few times. V is TRBV19 and J is TRBJ1-4; 7 bases fit TRBD1. The germline V gene has CDR1 LNHDA and CDR2 SQIVND (reference sequence). The CDR3 is 14 amino acids. V was clipped by 7 bases and J by 3 bases; unmatched bases: 5. CDR3 DNA: TGTGCCAGTAAGGAGACAGGGCCTAATGAAAAACTGTTTTTT. Residues: CASKETGPNEKLFF. Looking up the rest from reference TRBV19 and TRBJ1-4 gives the full variable domain: DGGITQSPKYLFRKEGQNVTLSCEQNLNHDAMYWYRQDPGQGLRLIYYSQIVNDFQKGDIAEGYSVSREKKESFPLTVTSAQKNPTAFYLCASKETGPNEKLFFGSGTQLSVL.

This clone was seen just once. The chain joins TRBV27 to TRBJ1-1; a possible D gene is TRBD1 (5 bases). Trimming took off 4 bases at V and 7 bases at J, with 16 bases between the two ends. The CDR3 is 14 amino acids. The germline CDR1 and CDR2 sequences are MNHEY and SMNVEV (reference sequence). The chain's CDR3 is CASSWGGFEVEAFF. The CDR3 DNA is TGTGCCAGCAGTTGGGGGGGGTTTGAAGTTGAAGCTTTCTTT.

V gene TRBV19 combines with J gene TRBJ1-1, with 8 bases that match TRBD1. CDR1 is LNHDA, CDR2 SQIVND, per germline (reference sequence). This CDR3 contains 14 residues. J was trimmed by 4 bases and V by 5 bases; bases with no gene match: 6. In DNA form, the CDR3 reads TGTGCCAGTAGTCCGACAGGGGCGGTCACTGAAGCTTTCTTT. It codes for CASSPTGAVTEAFF. The whole variable domain, filled in from reference TRBV19 and TRBJ1-1, reads DGGITQSPKYLFRKEGQNVTLSCEQNLNHDAMYWYRQDPGQGLRLIYYSQIVNDFQKGDIAEGYSVSREKKESFPLTVTSAQKNPTAFYLCASSPTGAVTEAFFGQGTRLTVV.

As to this clone: An end of the junction does not agree with germline; a read error may underlie this. CDR3 DNA: TGTGCCAGCAGCACAGAAGGGGGAGCCTCCCACGAGCAGTACTTC. Translated, it gives CASSTEGGASHEQYF. The chain links TRBV6-4 to TRBJ2-7; possible D gene TRBD1, 6 bases. CDR3 length: 15 amino acids. Germline loops: CDR1 MRHNA, CDR2 SNTAGT.

This clone has a single count. The chain uses TRBV6-5 and TRBJ1-1, with D perhaps TRBD1 (5 bases). Deletions cut 0 bases from V and 10 bases from J, with 15 bases between. Germline CDR1 MNHEY, CDR2 SVGAGI. The CDR3 extends over 14 amino acids. The CDR3 reads CASSYSGRAIGAFF. CDR3 sequence (DNA): TGTGCCAGCAGTTACTCGGGCAGGGCAATAGGAGCTTTCTTT.

The chain links TRBV4-1 to TRBJ2-7; the D gene is possibly TRBD2 (6 bases). The CDR3 is 15 amino acids. Trimming removed 0 bases from V and 3 bases from J, with 12 bases in between. The V gene's germline CDR1 is MGHRA and CDR2 YSYEKL. CDR3 nucleotides: TGCGCCAGCAGCCAAGATGAAATCGGGGGCTACGAGCAGTACTTC. This sequence encodes CASSQDEIGGYEQYF.

CDR3 bases: TGTGCCAGCAGCTTGCTGGACAGGGGGAGGAACACTGAAGCTTTCTTT. It yields the protein CASSLLDRGRNTEAFF. The chain employs TRBV11-2 and TRBJ1-1, with 10 bases fitting TRBD1. Germline CDR1 and CDR2: SGHAT and FQNNGV. Trimming at V came to 3 bases and at J to 1 base, leaving 5 bases not matched to a gene. CDR3 size: 16 residues.

The chain recombines TRBV11-3 with TRBJ2-1; 9 bases map to TRBD2. The CDR3 has 16 amino acids. Trimming cost V 5 bases and J 5 bases; bases outside gene matches: 10. Germline V lookup: CDR1 SGHNT, CDR2 YENEEA. The CDR3 DNA reads TGTGCCAGCAGCCCCACCGCGGGGGGGCGAGACAATGAGCAGTTCTTC. It translates to CASSPTAGGRDNEQFF. The variable domain in full, completed from reference TRBV11-3 and TRBJ2-1, reads EAGVVQSPRYKIIEKKQPVAFWCNPISGHNTLYWYLQNLGQGPELLIRYENEEAVDDSQLPKDRFSAERLKGVDSTLKIQPAELGDSAVYLCASSPTAGGRDNEQFFGPGTRLTVL.

This clone is medium-sized by share. This chain uses TRBV6-6 with TRBJ1-4, with a tentative D call TRBD1 (5 bases). The CDR3 extends over 13 amino acids. CDR1 is MNHNY and CDR2 is SVGAGI in the germline V gene (reference sequence). V was cut by 8 bases and J by 4 bases, with 11 bases left in between. The CDR3 reads CASLGTGNEKLFF. The CDR3 nucleotides read TGTGCCAGCCTGGGCACAGGTAATGAAAAACTGTTTTTT.

The chain couples TRBV1 to TRBJ2-7; TRBD2 is the table's D call, not checked against the DNA. TRBV1 is shown as a pseudogene. The CDR3 totals 12 residues. The CDR3 reads CTSSPASWEQYF. The DNA for the CDR3 is TGCACCAGCAGCCCTGCTAGTTGGGAGCAGTACTTC.

This clone was seen only a few times. The DNA of the CDR3 is TGTGCCAGCAGCCAGGGACAGGGAGAATACGAGCAGTACTTC. Translating gives CASSQGQGEYEQYF. The chain links TRBV7-9 to TRBJ2-7, with 9 bases lining up with TRBD1. CDR1 and CDR2 from the germline V gene are SEHNR and FQNEAQ (reference sequence). The CDR3 runs to 14 residues. The ends lost 5 bases at V and 4 bases at J; junction bases unmatched: 6.

The chain carries TRBV2 and TRBJ2-1; D might be TRBD2 (5 bases). Trimming stripped 8 bases from V and 0 bases from J, with 20 bases between. The CDR3 runs 17 residues. Germline lookup yields CDR1 SNHLY and CDR2 FYNNEI. CDR3 sequence reads: CASLPRETSRSYNEQFF. In DNA form, the CDR3 reads TGTGCCAGCTTACCAAGGGAGACTTCTCGCTCCTACAATGAGCAGTTCTTC.

In its sample, this clone is medium-sized. The chain joins TRBV19 to TRBJ2-1, with D tentatively TRBD1 (5 bases). Germline CDR1 reads LNHDA; CDR2 reads SQIVND (reference sequence). The CDR3 is 16 residues long. V was shortened by 6 bases and J by 8 bases, with 23 bases between the two germline ends. CDR3 protein: CASRSLSSQGQDEQFF. The CDR3 nucleotides are TGTGCCAGTAGAAGCCTAAGTTCGCAGGGCCAAGATGAGCAGTTCTTC.

There are a few counts of this clone. The genes are TRBV5-6 and TRBJ2-7; D perhaps matches TRBD2 (7 bases). The ends were cut back, 0 bases at V and 2 bases at J, with 12 bases in the middle. Germline V gives CDR1 SGHDT, CDR2 YYEEEE. The CDR3 length is 15 residues. CDR3 sequence reads: CASSLGGGLPYEQYF. The CDR3 coding sequence is TGTGCCAGCAGCTTGGGCGGGGGCCTCCCCTACGAGCAGTACTTC.

The chain has TRBV18 and TRBJ2-7; 7 bases match TRBD2. After removal of 3 bases from V and 5 bases from J, the junction contained 7 bases not matched to a gene. CDR3 length: 14 amino acids. From germline, CDR1 is KGHSH and CDR2 LQKENI. CDR3 sequence reads: CASSPAGVSHEQYF. The CDR3 DNA sequence: TGTGCCAGCTCACCGGCGGGGGTCTCTCACGAGCAGTACTTC.

This rearrangement joins TRBV13 to TRBJ2-5, with 10 bases identical to TRBD2. Trimming at V came to 2 bases and at J to 2 bases, leaving 2 bases not matched to a gene. The germline V gene encodes CDR1 PRHDT and CDR2 FYEKMQ (reference sequence). CDR3 length: 15 amino acids. CDR3 bases: TGTGCCAGCAGCTTACTAGCGGGGGCTCAAGAGACCCAGTACTTC. Protein sequence: CASSLLAGAQETQYF.

The J gene is TRBJ1-4, the V gene TRBV4-1; D not resolved. CDR3 length equals 15 residues. V lost 4 bases, J lost 0 bases, and 9 bases lay in between. Germline assignment: CDR1 MGHRA and CDR2 YSYEKL. CDR3 nucleotide sequence: TGCGCCAGCAGCCCGCGGATGCCAACTAATGAAAAACTGTTTTTT. Translating gives CASSPRMPTNEKLFF.

This chain links TRBV29-1 with TRBJ2-1; maybe TRBD1 (8 bases). The V end lost 3 bases, the J end lost 12 bases, and 24 bases lay between the germline ends. The CDR3 consists of 15 residues. The germline CDR1 and CDR2 sequences are SQVTM and ANQGSEA. The CDR3 loop is CSVEGGAGGGQGQFF. The CDR3 nucleotides are TGCAGCGTTGAGGGGGGGGCAGGGGGCGGGCAGGGGCAGTTCTTC.

The chain carries TRBV5-1 and TRBJ2-3, with 8 bases aligning to TRBD1. CDR1 is SGHRS and CDR2 is YFSETQ in the germline V gene. V was clipped by 4 bases and J by 2 bases; unmatched bases: 9. The CDR3 consists of 16 residues. CDR3 DNA sequence: TGCGCCAGCAGCGCAGGGACAGGATTAAACACAGATACGCAGTATTTT. It translates to CASSAGTGLNTDTQYF.

The V and J genes are TRBV5-4 and TRBJ2-1, with 14 bases that match TRBD2. Germline V gene data show CDR1 as SGHNT and CDR2 as YYREEE (reference sequence). The CDR3 is made up of 20 amino acids. V shed 5 bases and J 0 bases; nucleotides not matched to a gene: 13. This CDR3 reads CASSPDLYGTSGSSYNEQFF. In DNA, the CDR3 is TGTGCCAGCAGTCCCGACCTTTACGGGACTAGCGGGAGCTCCTACAATGAGCAGTTCTTC.

This sequence joins TRBV4-1 and TRBJ2-2, with TRBD2 identical over 8 bases. Germline loops: CDR1 MGHRA, CDR2 YSYEKL. V was clipped by 2 bases and J by 5 bases; unmatched bases: 7. This CDR3 is built from 16 residues. The CDR3 DNA sequence: TGCGCCAGCAGCCAACCCCGGGGGGGCCTGACCGGGGAGCTGTTTTTT. It encodes CASSQPRGGLTGELFF.

The chain uses TRBV5-4 and TRBJ1-4, with 9 bases fitting TRBD1. V gave up 3 bases and J gave up 8 bases; unmatched junction bases: 5. CDR3 length: 14 residues. Germline-derived CDR1 and CDR2 are SGHNT and YYREEE (reference sequence). The DNA for the CDR3 is TGTGCCAGCAGCTCGGGACAGGGTAAAGAAAAACTGTTTTTT. Translated: CASSSGQGKEKLFF.

The rearrangement uses TRBV2 and TRBJ1-1; no definite D call. CDR1 and CDR2 (germline): SNHLY, FYNNEI. The V and J ends lost 5 bases and 8 bases respectively, with 15 bases between them. CDR3 length: 13 residues. The CDR3 is CASSPPEGIEAFF. The CDR3 DNA reads TGTGCCAGCAGTCCTCCAGAGGGAATCGAAGCTTTCTTT.

The chain links TRBV7-3 to TRBJ2-3, with a weak D call TRBD2 (7 bases). CDR3 length equals 14 residues. The germline CDR1 and CDR2 sequences are SGHTA and FQGTGA. Trimming stripped 2 bases from V and 6 bases from J, with 12 bases between. CDR3 in amino acids: CASSLAAGADTQYF. DNA for the CDR3: TGTGCCAGCAGCTTAGCGGCGGGGGCCGATACGCAGTATTTT. Supplemented by reference TRBV7-3 and TRBJ2-3, the full variable domain reads GAGVSQTPSNKVTEKGKYVELRCDPISGHTALYWYRQSLGQGPEFLIYFQGTGAADDSGLPNDRFFAVRPEGSVSTLKIQRTERGDSAVYLCASSLAAGADTQYFGPGTRLTVL.

The chain combines TRBV7-2 with TRBJ2-7; D is unresolved. Trimming shortened V by 5 bases and J by 9 bases, and 11 bases separated the two germline ends. The CDR3 is made up of 11 amino acids. CDR1 SGHTA and CDR2 FQGNSA come from the germline V gene. The CDR3 protein is CASSPSAVQYF. The CDR3 bases are TGTGCCAGCAGCCCCTCGGCGGTGCAGTACTTC.